This T cell receptor (beta chain) came from a study of blood T cell repertoires in COVID-19. Study context: PBMCs, B-cell-depleted T cells, or T cells were the source of the cDNA or gDNA that made up the material.

In its sample, this clone was seen many times. Clones were sequenced by immunoSEQ multiplex PCR, and TCRdb holds only the in-frame ones, with some missing. The data contain roughly 150,000 clones, more than 80% of them singletons. Trimming took off 4 bases at V and 1 base at J, with 7 bases between the two ends. Germline V gene sequence: CDR1 SQVTM, CDR2 ANQGSEA. The CDR3 runs to 12 residues. The sequence was obtained from a middle-aged woman with acute or convalescent COVID-19. The sequenced sample consisted of peripheral blood. The gene calls are TRBV29-1 and TRBJ1-1, with D uncertain. The CDR3 spells CSVVGGNTEAFF. CDR3 in DNA: TGCAGCGTTGTCGGCGGGAACACTGAAGCTTTCTTT.